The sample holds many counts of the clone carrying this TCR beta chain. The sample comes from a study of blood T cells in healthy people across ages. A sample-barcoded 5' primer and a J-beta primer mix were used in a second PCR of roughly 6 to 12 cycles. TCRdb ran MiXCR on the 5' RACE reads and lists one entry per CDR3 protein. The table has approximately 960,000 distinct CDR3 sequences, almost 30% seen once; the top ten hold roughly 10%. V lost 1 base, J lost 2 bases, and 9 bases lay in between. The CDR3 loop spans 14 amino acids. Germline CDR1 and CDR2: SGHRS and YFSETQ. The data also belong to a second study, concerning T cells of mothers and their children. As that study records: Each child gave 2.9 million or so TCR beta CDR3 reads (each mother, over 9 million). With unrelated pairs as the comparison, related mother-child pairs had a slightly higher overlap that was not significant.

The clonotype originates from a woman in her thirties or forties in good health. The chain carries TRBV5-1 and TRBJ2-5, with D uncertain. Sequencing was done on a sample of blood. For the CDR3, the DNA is TGCGCCAGCAGCTTGTACAGCATACAAGAGACCCAGTACTTC. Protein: CASSLYSIQETQYF.